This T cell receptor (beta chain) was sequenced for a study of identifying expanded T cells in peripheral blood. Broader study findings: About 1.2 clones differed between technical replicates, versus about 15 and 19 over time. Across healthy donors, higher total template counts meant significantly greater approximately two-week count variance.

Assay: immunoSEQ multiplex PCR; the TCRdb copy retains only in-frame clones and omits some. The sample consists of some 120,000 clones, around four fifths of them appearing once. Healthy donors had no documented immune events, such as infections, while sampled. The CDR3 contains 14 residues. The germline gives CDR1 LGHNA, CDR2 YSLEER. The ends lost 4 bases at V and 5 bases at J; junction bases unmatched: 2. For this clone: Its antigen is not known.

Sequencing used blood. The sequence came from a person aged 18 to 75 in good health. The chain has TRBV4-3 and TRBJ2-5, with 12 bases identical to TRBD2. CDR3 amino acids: CASSRGTSGETQYF. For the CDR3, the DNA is TGCGCCAGCAGCCGCGGGACTAGCGGGGAGACCCAGTACTTC.